Each of the 23 T cell receptor beta chains below was sequenced from the same sample in a study of T cells in Graves' hyperthyroidism and ophthalmopathy. RNA transcripts provided the source from which TCR beta CDR3 regions were amplified. First-round RT-PCR with HTBI primers amplified the TCR CDR3 region. MiXCR, applied by TCRdb to the multiplex PCR reads, yields one record per CDR3 protein. Here the sample spans around 340,000 distinct CDR3 sequences, 18% being singletons. Sequenced: blood. Source of these receptors: a woman in her thirties or forties with Graves' ophthalmopathy.

The table lists this clonotype with many counts. The rearrangement uses TRBV3-1 and TRBJ1-1; 7 bases align to TRBD1. Germline CDR1 LGHDT, CDR2 YNNKEL (reference sequence). The CDR3 is 16 amino acids. With V trimmed by 4 bases and J by 5 bases, 13 bases remained unmatched. In DNA, the CDR3 is TGTGCCAGCAGCCCCCTGGGGGCAGGGGGAATTACTGAAGCTTTCTTT. Translation: CASSPLGAGGITEAFF.

This clonotype has a count of ten or more. This rearrangement joins TRBV28 to TRBJ1-5; 11 bases fit TRBD1. CDR1 and CDR2 from the germline V gene are MDHEN and SYDVKM. Trimming took 4 bases from V and 1 from J; bases not matched to a gene: 0. The CDR3 contains 15 residues. The DNA of the CDR3 is TGTGCCAGCAGTTGGACAGGGGGCAGCAATCAGCCCCAGCATTTT. Translation gives CASSWTGGSNQPQHF. The entire variable domain, with the rest obtained from reference TRBV28 and TRBJ1-5, is as follows: DVKVTQSSRYLVKRTGEKVFLECVQDMDHENMFWYRQDPGLGLRLIYFSYDVKMKEKGDIPEGYSVSREKKERFSLILESASTNQTSMYLCASSWTGGSNQPQHFGDGTRLSIL.

In this sample, this clonotype turned up many times. J is TRBJ2-7 and V is TRBV20-1; unclear D gene. The CDR3 spans 14 residues. Trimming pared 6 bases from V and 3 bases from J, leaving 18 bases between. The germline V gene encodes CDR1 DFQATT and CDR2 SNEGSKA (reference sequence). The CDR3 DNA sequence: TGCAGTGCCACCGACGGACGCCCAAACTACGAGCAGTACTTC. Its protein product is CSATDGRPNYEQYF.

A few counts support this clonotype. The chain joins TRBV4-3 to TRBJ2-2; no definite D call. Germline assignment: CDR1 LGHNA and CDR2 YSLEER. The V end lost 0 bases, the J end lost 8 bases, and 4 bases lay between the germline ends. This CDR3 is 12 amino acids long. In DNA form, the CDR3 reads TGCGCCAGCAGCCAAGACTATGGGGAGCTGTTTTTT. Protein product: CASSQDYGELFF.

Many counts were recorded for this clonotype. The V call is TRBV3-1, the J call TRBJ1-1, with D possibly TRBD1 on 6 matching bases. Trimming left V 3 bases short and J 3 bases short, with 8 bases between. Germline CDR1 and CDR2: LGHDT and YNNKEL (reference sequence). This CDR3 contains 13 residues. CDR3 DNA sequence: TGTGCCAGCAGCCAGGACAGACACACTGAAGCTTTCTTT. As protein: CASSQDRHTEAFF.

The chain links TRBV11-1 to TRBJ2-5; D might be TRBD2 (5 bases). Germline V CDR1 and CDR2: SGHAT, FQDESV (reference sequence). The CDR3 totals 17 residues. V was shortened by 1 base and J by 1 base, with 16 bases between the two germline ends. The CDR3 sequence is CASSLVLGGLTQETQYF. In nucleotides, the CDR3 is TGTGCCAGCAGCTTAGTTCTTGGCGGGCTAACCCAAGAGACCCAGTACTTC.

This clonotype came up many times. The chain combines TRBV6-2 or TRBV6-3 with TRBJ2-7; D is unresolved. V lost 0 bases and J lost 6, with 3 bases in between. Germline V gene sequence: CDR1 MNHEY, CDR2 SVGEGT. CDR3 length equals 11 residues. CDR3 coding DNA: TGTGCCAGCAGTTACTCGAGCGAGCAGTACTTC. Its protein product is CASSYSSEQYF.

This clonotype was counted many times. The CDR3 here is CASSFERYEQYF. For the CDR3, the DNA is TGTGCCAGCAGTTTTGAGAGGTACGAGCAGTACTTC. The chain has TRBV28 and TRBJ2-7; D gene unclear. Germline lookup yields CDR1 MDHEN and CDR2 SYDVKM. There are 12 residues in the CDR3. Trimming left V 3 bases short and J 4 bases short, with 7 bases between.

This clonotype was seen at least ten times. This sequence may be a read error, since a much larger clone differs from it by one base. The chain carries TRBV20-1 and TRBJ1-5; no definite D call. This CDR3 is built from 14 residues. Germline CDR1 and CDR2: DFQATT and SNEGSKA (reference sequence). The CDR3 is CSVRVGEGNQPQHF. The DNA of the CDR3 is TGCAGTGTTAGAGTAGGCGAAGGGAATCAGCCCCAGCATTTT.

This clonotype was counted many times. This chain uses TRBV12-3 or TRBV12-4 with TRBJ2-7; either TRBD1 or TRBD2 may fit D (8 bases each). V lost 5 bases to trimming and J lost 4 bases, with 18 bases between them. This CDR3 comprises 15 residues. CDR3 coding DNA: TGTGCCAGCAGTCGGGGGGGGACAGGCAAATACGAGCAGTACTTC. Amino acid sequence: CASSRGGTGKYEQYF.

This clonotype was counted many times. The chain has TRBV6-2 or TRBV6-3 and TRBJ1-1; 10 bases map to TRBD1. This CDR3 has 19 amino acids. Per the germline V gene, CDR1 is MNHEY and CDR2 is SVGEGT. V was clipped by 0 bases and J by 4 bases; unmatched bases: 14. Here the CDR3 reads CASSYSRRTGGAGSTEAFF. The CDR3 region has the DNA TGTGCCAGCAGTTACTCGAGGAGGACAGGGGGTGCTGGGAGCACTGAAGCTTTCTTT.

This clonotype was observed many times. J is TRBJ2-2 and V is TRBV6-5, with 7 bases lining up with TRBD2. The germline V gene encodes CDR1 MNHEY and CDR2 SVGAGI. The V gene end was trimmed by 4 bases and the J gene end by 5 bases; junction bases not matched to a gene: 10. The length of the CDR3 is 16 residues. The CDR3 nucleotides read TGTGCCAGCAGTTCCCATCGTACGCGGGGGACCGGGGAGCTGTTTTTT. Amino acids: CASSSHRTRGTGELFF.

The chain combines TRBV13 with TRBJ1-6; a weak D match, TRBD1 (5 bases). The CDR3 length is 15 residues. The V gene lost 2 bases and the J gene lost 7 bases, with 12 bases spanning the gap. In germline, CDR1 is PRHDT, CDR2 FYEKMQ (reference sequence). The CDR3 loop reads CASSLSPGMNSPLHF. Here the CDR3 DNA reads TGTGCCAGCAGCTTATCCCCAGGGATGAATTCACCCCTCCACTTT.

In this sample, this clonotype turned up many times. The CDR3 is CASTTPSGLAKNIQYF. The CDR3 nucleotides read TGTGCCAGCACGACCCCTAGCGGACTAGCCAAAAACATTCAGTACTTC. V usage is TRBV12-3 or TRBV12-4 and J usage is TRBJ2-4; 7 bases align to TRBD2. With V trimmed by 7 bases and J by 0 bases, 9 bases remained unmatched. The CDR3 runs to 16 residues.

This clonotype has ten or more counts. The chain couples TRBV10-3 to TRBJ2-2, with D perhaps TRBD1 (6 bases). The CDR3 sequence is 15 residues long. CDR1 is ENHRY, CDR2 SYGVKD, per germline. Trimming removed 8 bases from V and 0 bases from J, with 13 bases in between. CDR3 sequence reads: CAILDGTPNTGELFF. In nucleotides, the CDR3 is TGTGCCATCCTGGACGGGACACCGAACACCGGGGAGCTGTTTTTT.

This clonotype was recorded many times. The chain joins TRBV4-1 to TRBJ2-7, with 8 bases that match TRBD1. Germline assignment: CDR1 MGHRA and CDR2 YSYEKL. CDR3 size: 15 residues. Trimming cost V 4 bases and J 5 bases; bases outside gene matches: 10. CDR3 protein: CASSPGDRMYNEQYF. The CDR3 bases are TGCGCCAGCAGCCCCGGGGACAGGATGTACAACGAGCAGTACTTC.

Ten or more counts support this clonotype. This sequence joins TRBV6-2 or TRBV6-3 and TRBJ2-7; 7 bases align to TRBD2. The CDR3 is 15 residues long. V lost 2 bases to trimming and J lost 2 bases; unmatched junction nucleotides: 6. Germline V gives CDR1 MNHEY, CDR2 SVGEGT. The CDR3 protein is CASSYGAGAPYEQYF. The CDR3 nucleotides are TGTGCCAGCAGTTACGGGGCGGGAGCCCCCTACGAGCAGTACTTC.

The sample holds many counts of this clonotype. The chain joins TRBV19 to TRBJ1-5; the D gene is possibly TRBD1 (6 bases). Trimming cost V 9 bases and J 0 bases, with 18 bases left between them. The CDR3 consists of 16 residues. The germline gives CDR1 LNHDA, CDR2 SQIVND (reference sequence). The CDR3 sequence is CASSGGGRYSNQPQHF. As DNA, the CDR3 is TGTGCCAGCTCCGGGGGCGGACGATATAGCAATCAGCCCCAGCATTTT.

The table lists this clonotype with many counts. The CDR3 nucleotides read TGCAGCGTTGAAGGGACAGGGGCCACAATGAACACTGAAGCTTTCTTT. Protein product: CSVEGTGATMNTEAFF. The rearrangement joins TRBV29-1 to TRBJ1-1, with 9 bases fitting TRBD1. V was clipped by 1 base and J by 0 bases; unmatched bases: 6. The CDR3 has 16 amino acids. CDR1 is SQVTM, CDR2 ANQGSEA, per germline.

This clonotype was recorded many times. The rearrangement uses TRBV20-1 and TRBJ2-7; no clear D. Deletions cut 2 bases from V and 2 bases from J, with 10 bases between. Germline CDR1 is DFQATT and CDR2 is SNEGSKA (reference sequence). The length of the CDR3 is 13 residues. CDR3 bases: TGCAGTGCTAGACAGCAAGTCGCCTACGAGCAGTACTTC. This sequence encodes CSARQQVAYEQYF.

The table lists this clonotype with many counts. The chain couples TRBV28 to TRBJ2-5; 8 bases agree with TRBD1. Trimming removed 1 base from V and 5 bases from J; junction bases left unmatched: 9. The CDR3 runs to 16 residues. Germline lookup yields CDR1 MDHEN and CDR2 SYDVKM. This CDR3 reads CASSLYETGEGETQYF. The CDR3 DNA sequence: TGTGCCAGCAGTTTATACGAGACAGGGGAAGGGGAGACCCAGTACTTC.

This chain joins TRBV12-3 or TRBV12-4 and TRBJ1-5, with a possible D match to TRBD1 (5 bases). CDR3 length: 16 residues. Trimming removed 6 bases at V and 6 bases at J, with 21 bases between. CDR3 in amino acids: CASSYNPGHEGQPQHF. The DNA of the CDR3 is TGTGCCAGCAGCTATAATCCAGGACACGAAGGTCAGCCCCAGCATTTT.

This clonotype showed up many times. The gene calls are TRBV20-1 and TRBJ2-5; D not certain. The CDR3 is made up of 13 amino acids. With 0 bases removed from V and 0 bases from J, the gap between germline ends came to 5 bases. The germline V gene encodes CDR1 DFQATT and CDR2 SNEGSKA (reference sequence). This chain's CDR3 is CSARESDQETQYF. CDR3 in DNA: TGCAGTGCTAGAGAAAGCGACCAAGAGACCCAGTACTTC.